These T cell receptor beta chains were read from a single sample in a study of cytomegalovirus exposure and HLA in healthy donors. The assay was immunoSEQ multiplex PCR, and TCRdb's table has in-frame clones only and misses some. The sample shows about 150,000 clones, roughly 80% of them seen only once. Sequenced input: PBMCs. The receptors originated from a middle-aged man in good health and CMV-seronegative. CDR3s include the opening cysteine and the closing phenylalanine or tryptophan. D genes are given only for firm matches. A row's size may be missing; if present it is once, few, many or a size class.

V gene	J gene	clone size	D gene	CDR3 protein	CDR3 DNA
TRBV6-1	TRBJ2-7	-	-	CASSEVALDSQFFYEQYF	TGTGCCAGCAGTGAAGTTGCCCTCGACTCACAATTCTTTTACGAGCAGTACTTC
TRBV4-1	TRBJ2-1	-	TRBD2	CASSQDSGRFIDEQFF	TGCGCCAGCAGCCAAGATAGCGGGAGGTTTATCGATGAGCAGTTCTTC
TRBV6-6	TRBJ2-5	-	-	CASSYRDFETQYF	TGTGCCAGCAGTTACCGGGATTTCGAGACCCAGTACTTC
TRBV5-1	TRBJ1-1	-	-	CASSLSAGERTEAFF	TGCGCCAGCAGCTTGTCGGCAGGGGAGAGGACTGAAGCTTTCTTT
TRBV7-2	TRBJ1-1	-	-	CASSLGAGSPTRGMTEAFF	TGTGCCAGCAGCTTGGGGGCCGGCAGTCCTACCCGAGGAATGACTGAAGCTTTCTTT
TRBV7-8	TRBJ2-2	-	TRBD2	CASSLPGLAVVANTGELFF	TGTGCCAGCAGCTTACCGGGACTAGCGGTTGTCGCGAACACCGGGGAGCTGTTTTTT
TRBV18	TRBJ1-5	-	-	CASSPPTLGGGNQPQHF	TGTGCCAGCTCACCACCGACTTTAGGGGGGGGCAATCAGCCCCAGCATTTT
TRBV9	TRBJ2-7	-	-	CASSPQGHGSSYEQYF	TGTGCCAGCAGCCCCCAGGGACATGGGAGCTCCTACGAGCAGTACTTC
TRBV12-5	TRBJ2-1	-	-	CASGLTLAPPGYNEQFF	TGTGCTAGTGGCTTGACCCTAGCGCCTCCGGGTTACAATGAGCAGTTCTTC
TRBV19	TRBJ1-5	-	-	CASSRHRDKGNQPQHF	TGTGCCAGTAGTAGACACCGGGACAAGGGCAATCAGCCCCAGCATTTT
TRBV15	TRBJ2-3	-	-	CATSSGRRAPTDTQYF	TGTGCCACCAGCAGTGGGAGGCGGGCCCCCACAGATACGCAGTATTTT
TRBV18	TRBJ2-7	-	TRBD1	CASSPNRGQHEQYF	TGTGCCAGCTCACCAAACAGGGGGCAACACGAGCAGTACTTC
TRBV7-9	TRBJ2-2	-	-	CASSRQAGVGGELFF	TGTGCCAGCAGCCGACAGGCAGGGGTAGGCGGGGAGCTGTTTTTT
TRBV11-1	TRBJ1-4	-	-	CASSPGGGADEKLFF	TGTGCCAGCAGCCCCGGGGGGGGCGCGGATGAAAAACTGTTTTTT
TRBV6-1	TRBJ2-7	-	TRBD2	CASSEASGDVYEQYF	TGTGCCAGCAGTGAAGCTAGCGGGGATGTCTACGAGCAGTACTTC
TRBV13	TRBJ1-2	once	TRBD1	CASSLGQMTNYGYTF	TGTGCCAGCAGCTTGGGACAGATGACTAACTATGGCTACACCTTC
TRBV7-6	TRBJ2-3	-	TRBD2	CASSLLAGGRTDTQYF	TGTGCCAGCAGCTTACTAGCGGGAGGACGCACAGATACGCAGTATTTT
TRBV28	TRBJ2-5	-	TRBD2	CASSLWAGPSGQETQYF	TGTGCCAGCAGTTTATGGGCTGGGCCTAGCGGACAAGAGACCCAGTACTTC
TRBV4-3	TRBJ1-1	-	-	CASSQDRGGPEAFF	TGCGCCAGCAGCCAAGATCGAGGAGGCCCTGAAGCTTTCTTT
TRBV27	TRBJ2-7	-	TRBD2	CASSWASGMRYEQYF	TGTGCCAGCAGTTGGGCTAGCGGGATGAGGTACGAGCAGTACTTC
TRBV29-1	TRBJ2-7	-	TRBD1	CSVVRTGSYEQYF	TGCAGCGTTGTGAGGACAGGATCCTACGAGCAGTACTTC
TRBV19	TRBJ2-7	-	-	CASSIARGEYEQYF	TGTGCCAGTAGTATAGCCAGGGGCGAGTACGAGCAGTACTTC
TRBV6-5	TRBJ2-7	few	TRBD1	CASSKDRGTYEQYF	TGTGCCAGCAGTAAGGACAGGGGGACCTACGAGCAGTACTTC
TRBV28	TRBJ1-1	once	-	CASGSGGVTEAFF	TGTGCCAGCGGATCGGGGGGGGTCACTGAAGCTTTCTTT
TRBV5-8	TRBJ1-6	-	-	CASSAEDRNSPLHF	TGTGCCAGCAGCGCCGAGGACAGAAATTCACCCCTCCACTTT
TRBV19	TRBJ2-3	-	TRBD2	CASSIPGGGFADTQYF	TGTGCCAGTAGTATACCGGGGGGAGGGTTCGCAGATACGCAGTATTTT